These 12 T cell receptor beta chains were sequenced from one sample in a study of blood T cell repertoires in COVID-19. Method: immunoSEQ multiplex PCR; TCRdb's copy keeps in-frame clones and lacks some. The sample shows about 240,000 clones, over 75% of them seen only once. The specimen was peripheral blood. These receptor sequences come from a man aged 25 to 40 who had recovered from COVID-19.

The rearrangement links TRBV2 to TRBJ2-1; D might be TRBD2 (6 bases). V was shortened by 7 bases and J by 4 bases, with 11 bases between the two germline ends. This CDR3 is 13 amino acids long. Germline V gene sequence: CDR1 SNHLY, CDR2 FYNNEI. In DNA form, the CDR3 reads TGTGCCAGCAAGGAGGGGAAATACAATGAGCAGTTCTTC. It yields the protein CASKEGKYNEQFF.

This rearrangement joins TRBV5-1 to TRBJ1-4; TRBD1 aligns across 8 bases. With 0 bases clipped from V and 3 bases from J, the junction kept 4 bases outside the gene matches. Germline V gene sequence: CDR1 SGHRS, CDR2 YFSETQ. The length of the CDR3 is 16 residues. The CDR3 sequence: CASSLGQGPANEKLFF. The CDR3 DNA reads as TGCGCCAGCAGCTTGGGACAGGGGCCGGCTAATGAAAAACTGTTTTTT.

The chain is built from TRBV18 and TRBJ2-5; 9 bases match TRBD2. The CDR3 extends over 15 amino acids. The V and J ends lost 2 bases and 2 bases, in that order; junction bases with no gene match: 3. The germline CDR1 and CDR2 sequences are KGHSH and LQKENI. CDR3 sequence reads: CASSPDAGGQETQYF. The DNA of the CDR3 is TGTGCCAGCTCACCAGATGCGGGGGGGCAAGAGACCCAGTACTTC.

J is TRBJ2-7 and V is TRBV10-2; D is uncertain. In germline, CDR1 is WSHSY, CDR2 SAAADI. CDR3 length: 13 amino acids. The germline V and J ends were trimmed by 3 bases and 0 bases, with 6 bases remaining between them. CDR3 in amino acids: CASSDSASYEQYV. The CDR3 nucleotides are TGCGCCAGCAGTGACAGCGCCTCCTACGAGCAGTACGTC.

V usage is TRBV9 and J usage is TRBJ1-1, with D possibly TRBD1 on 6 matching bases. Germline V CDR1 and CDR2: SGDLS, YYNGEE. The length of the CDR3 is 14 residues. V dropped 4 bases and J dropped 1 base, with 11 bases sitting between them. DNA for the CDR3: TGTGCCAGCAGCTGGGGGCTAACGAACACTGAAGCTTTCTTT. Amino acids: CASSWGLTNTEAFF.

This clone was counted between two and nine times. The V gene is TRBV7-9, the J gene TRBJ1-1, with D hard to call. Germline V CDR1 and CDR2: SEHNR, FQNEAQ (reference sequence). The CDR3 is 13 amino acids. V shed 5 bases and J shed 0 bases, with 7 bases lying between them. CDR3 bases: TGTGCCAGCAGCGTTGAGCTGAACACTGAAGCTTTCTTT. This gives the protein CASSVELNTEAFF.

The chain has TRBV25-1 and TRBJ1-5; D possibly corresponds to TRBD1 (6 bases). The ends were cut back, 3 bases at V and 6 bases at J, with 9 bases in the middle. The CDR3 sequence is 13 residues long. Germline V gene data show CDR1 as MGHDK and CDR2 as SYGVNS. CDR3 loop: CASSDRGGQPQHF. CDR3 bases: TGTGCCAGCAGTGACAGGGGCGGTCAGCCCCAGCATTTT.

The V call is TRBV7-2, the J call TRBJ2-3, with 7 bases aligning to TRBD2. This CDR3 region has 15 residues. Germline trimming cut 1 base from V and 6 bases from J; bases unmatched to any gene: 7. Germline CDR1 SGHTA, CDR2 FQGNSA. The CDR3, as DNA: TGTGCCAGCAGCTTAGTGGGGGGGACCCGCGATACGCAGTATTTT. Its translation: CASSLVGGTRDTQYF.

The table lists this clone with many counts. CDR3 DNA sequence: TGCGCCAGCAGCCAAGATCGAGGACTCACCACCGGGGAGCTGTTTTTT. Translation: CASSQDRGLTTGELFF. The chain is built from TRBV4-1 and TRBJ2-2; possible D gene TRBD2, 5 bases. This CDR3 spans 16 amino acids. Germline V gene sequence: CDR1 MGHRA, CDR2 YSYEKL. Deletions cut 0 bases from V and 4 bases from J, with 12 bases between.

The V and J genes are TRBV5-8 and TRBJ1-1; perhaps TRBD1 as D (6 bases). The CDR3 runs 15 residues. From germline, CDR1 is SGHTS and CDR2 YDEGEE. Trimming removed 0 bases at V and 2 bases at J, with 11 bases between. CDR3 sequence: CASSLGTGRNTEAFF. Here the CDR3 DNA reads TGTGCCAGCAGCTTGGGTACAGGGCGAAACACTGAAGCTTTCTTT.

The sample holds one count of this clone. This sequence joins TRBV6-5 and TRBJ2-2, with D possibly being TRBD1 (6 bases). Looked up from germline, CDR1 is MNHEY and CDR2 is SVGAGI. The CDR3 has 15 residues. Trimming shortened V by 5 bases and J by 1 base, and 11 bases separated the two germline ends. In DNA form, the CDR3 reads TGTGCCAGCAGTACCCGGACAGAGAACACCGGGGAGCTGTTTTTT. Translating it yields CASSTRTENTGELFF.

CDR3 DNA sequence: TGTGCCAGCAGCACCCCGGACAGGACCTACGAGCAGTACTTC. Amino acid sequence: CASSTPDRTYEQYF. The V call is TRBV7-9, the J call TRBJ2-7; 7 nucleotides agree with TRBD1. The CDR3 length is 14 residues. Trimming cost V 5 bases and J 2 bases; bases outside gene matches: 6. Germline lookup yields CDR1 SEHNR and CDR2 FQNEAQ (reference sequence).